Below, 29 T cell receptor beta chains from the same sample are listed, as sequenced in a study of blood T cell repertoires in COVID-19. Sequenced by immunoSEQ multiplex PCR; TCRdb stores in-frame clones only, minus some. The sample has about 50,000 clones, 84% seen once. Input material: peripheral blood. Every receptor here comes from a man between 60 and 75 years old with acute or convalescent COVID-19.

The gene calls are TRBV2 and TRBJ2-3, with unresolved D. The CDR3 spans 14 residues. Germline V gene data show CDR1 as SNHLY and CDR2 as FYNNEI. The germline V and J ends were trimmed by 1 base and 0 bases, with 5 bases remaining between them. CDR3 DNA sequence: TGTGCCAGCAGTGAAGATCCTAGCACAGATACGCAGTATTTT. This translates into CASSEDPSTDTQYF. The full variable domain, completed using reference TRBV2 and TRBJ2-3, is EPEVTQTPSHQVTQMGQEVILRCVPISNHLYFYWYRQILGQKVEFLVSFYNNEISEKSEIFDDQFSVERPDGSNFTLKIRSTKLEDSAMYFCASSEDPSTDTQYFGPGTRLTVL.

The chain carries TRBV3-1 (or the pseudogene TRBV3-2) and TRBJ1-2, with TRBD1 identical over 12 bases. The V and J ends lost 5 bases and 7 bases, in that order; junction bases with no gene match: 2. CDR3 size: 13 residues. The germline V gene has CDR1 LGHDT and CDR2 YNNKEL (reference sequence). In nucleotides, the CDR3 is TGTGCCAGCAGCGGGACAGGGGGCAGTGGCTACACCTTC. Its protein product is CASSGTGGSGYTF.

The V call is TRBV7-2, the J call TRBJ1-5; D is possibly TRBD1 (5 bases). There are 16 residues in the CDR3. The V and J ends lost 1 base and 3 bases respectively, with 13 bases between them. Germline lookup yields CDR1 SGHTA and CDR2 FQGNSA. Written as DNA, the CDR3 is TGTGCCAGCAGCTTAGAGTCCAGGGCCTACAATCAGCCCCAGCATTTT. Translated, it gives CASSLESRAYNQPQHF. The full variable domain, completed using reference TRBV7-2 and TRBJ1-5, is GAGVSQSPSNKVTEKGKDVELRCDPISGHTALYWYRQSLGQGLEFLIYFQGNSAPDKSGLPSDRFSAERTGGSVSTLTIQRTQQEDSAVYLCASSLESRAYNQPQHFGDGTRLSIL.

The table lists this clone with a few counts. The chain has TRBV5-1 and TRBJ1-2, with 7 bases matching TRBD1. From germline, CDR1 is SGHRS and CDR2 YFSETQ. The CDR3 loop spans 13 amino acids. V gave up 3 bases and J gave up 8 bases; unmatched junction bases: 7. The CDR3 sequence is CASSSTGEWGYTF. The CDR3 DNA is TGCGCCAGCAGCTCCACAGGGGAGTGGGGCTACACCTTC.

The chain couples TRBV19 to TRBJ1-1; TRBD1 is a possible D gene (6 bases). This CDR3 has 14 residues. Germline V gene data show CDR1 as LNHDA and CDR2 as SQIVND (reference sequence). V dropped 5 bases and J dropped 0 bases, with 10 bases sitting between them. DNA for the CDR3: TGTGCCAGTAGTCCCGGACAGCTGAACACTGAAGCTTTCTTT. Protein sequence: CASSPGQLNTEAFF. Combining the CDR3 with reference TRBV19 and TRBJ1-1 gives the whole variable domain DGGITQSPKYLFRKEGQNVTLSCEQNLNHDAMYWYRQDPGQGLRLIYYSQIVNDFQKGDIAEGYSVSREKKESFPLTVTSAQKNPTAFYLCASSPGQLNTEAFFGQGTRLTVV.

The chain employs TRBV4-1 and TRBJ2-3; 11 nucleotides agree with TRBD1. CDR1 and CDR2 from the germline V gene are MGHRA and YSYEKL. V was clipped by 5 bases and J by 6 bases; unmatched bases: 10. This CDR3 is built from 16 residues. As DNA, the CDR3 is TGCGCCAGCAGCGAAGGACAGGGGGCGATGGCTGATACGCAGTATTTT. Its protein product is CASSEGQGAMADTQYF.

CDR3 DNA sequence: TGTGCCAGCAGCGATCCAACCGGGACAGTTCGAAATTCACCCCTCCACTTT. Protein sequence: CASSDPTGTVRNSPLHF. The J gene is TRBJ1-6, the V gene TRBV9; 7 nucleotides align to TRBD1. This CDR3 spans 17 amino acids. The V gene's germline CDR1 is SGDLS and CDR2 YYNGEE. Trimming removed 3 bases from V and 7 bases from J; junction bases left unmatched: 13.

V usage is TRBV4-1 and J usage is TRBJ1-1; D gene ambiguous. Germline-derived CDR1 and CDR2 are MGHRA and YSYEKL. Trimming removed 3 bases at V and 1 base at J, with 6 bases between. The CDR3 length is 13 residues. CDR3 in amino acids: CASSHAGNTEAFF. The CDR3 nucleotides read TGCGCCAGCAGCCACGCAGGGAACACTGAAGCTTTCTTT.

This clone was recorded a few times. The V gene is TRBV5-6, the J gene TRBJ1-1, with a weak D call TRBD1 (6 bases). The CDR3 runs 14 residues. The germline V and J ends were trimmed by 5 bases and 0 bases, with 11 bases remaining between them. Germline values: CDR1 SGHDT, CDR2 YYEEEE. CDR3 sequence (DNA): TGTGCCAGCAGGCGGACAGAAATGAACACTGAAGCTTTCTTT. Translating gives CASRRTEMNTEAFF.

This rearrangement joins TRBV7-2 to TRBJ1-2; D not resolved. Germline-derived CDR1 and CDR2 are SGHTA and FQGNSA. This CDR3 is built from 14 residues. V dropped 5 bases and J dropped 8 bases, with 18 bases sitting between them. The CDR3 is CASSTRRGSEGYTF. The DNA of the CDR3 is TGTGCCAGCAGCACCCGACGGGGAAGTGAGGGCTACACCTTC.

The V and J genes are TRBV29-1 and TRBJ2-2; unclear D gene. Germline V lookup: CDR1 SQVTM, CDR2 ANQGSEA. Trimming cost V 4 bases and J 1 base, with 7 bases left between them. CDR3 length: 13 amino acids. CDR3 region: CSVVAGNTGELFF. The CDR3 nucleotides read TGCAGCGTTGTCGCAGGGAACACCGGGGAGCTGTTTTTT.

V is TRBV19 and J is TRBJ1-2; the D gene is possibly TRBD1 (5 bases). Between the trimmed V and J ends, which lost 7 bases and 1 base, there was a span of 13 bases. The germline gives CDR1 LNHDA, CDR2 SQIVND (reference sequence). The CDR3 has 14 residues. The CDR3 bases are TGTGCCAGTATGCCAGGGCACCTTAACTATGGCTACACCTTC. Protein: CASMPGHLNYGYTF.

The J gene is TRBJ1-1, the V gene TRBV5-1; TRBD1 is a possible D gene (5 bases). CDR1 is SGHRS, CDR2 YFSETQ, per germline. V dropped 0 bases and J dropped 7 bases, with 10 bases sitting between them. CDR3 length: 13 amino acids. This chain's CDR3 is CASSLGQMGEAFF. CDR3 sequence (DNA): TGCGCCAGCAGCTTGGGACAGATGGGTGAAGCTTTCTTT.

V gene TRBV4-3 combines with J gene TRBJ1-2, with TRBD1 matching over 8 bases. Germline V gene data show CDR1 as LGHNA and CDR2 as YSLEER. Trimming at V came to 0 bases and at J to 12 bases, leaving 9 bases not matched to a gene. The CDR3 is made up of 14 amino acids. The CDR3 is CASSQEYGTGGNTF. The DNA for the CDR3 is TGCGCCAGCAGCCAAGAGTACGGGACAGGCGGTAACACCTTC.

The CDR3 is CASSLGQGPDYGYTF. The CDR3 DNA sequence: TGCGCCAGCAGCCTTGGACAGGGCCCTGACTATGGCTACACCTTC. The chain links TRBV4-1 to TRBJ1-2, with 8 positions matching TRBD1. V lost 4 bases to trimming and J lost 3 bases; unmatched junction nucleotides: 7. Per the germline V gene, CDR1 is MGHRA and CDR2 is YSYEKL. The CDR3 consists of 15 residues.

CDR3 sequence (DNA): TGTGCCAGCAGCCCAGGGACAGGGTCCGGGGAGCTGTTTTTT. Its protein product is CASSPGTGSGELFF. The chain is built from TRBV7-2 and TRBJ2-2; 9 bases map to TRBD1. After removal of 5 bases from V and 6 bases from J, the junction contained 4 bases not matched to a gene. This CDR3 has 14 residues. Germline loops: CDR1 SGHTA, CDR2 FQGNSA.

The rearrangement joins TRBV27 to TRBJ1-2, with a tentative D call TRBD1 (5 bases). The V and J ends lost 5 bases and 4 bases respectively, with 17 bases between them. Germline CDR1 and CDR2: MNHEY and SMNVEV (reference sequence). The CDR3 runs to 15 residues. CDR3 sequence reads: CASSPQSDSLYGYTF. The CDR3, as DNA: TGTGCCAGCAGTCCACAATCCGACAGCCTCTATGGCTACACCTTC.

This clone showed up just a few times. The CDR3 is CASSFSQGGDTEAFF. CDR3 DNA sequence: TGTGCCAGCTCATTCTCACAGGGGGGCGACACTGAAGCTTTCTTT. The chain couples TRBV18 to TRBJ1-1, with 8 bases identical to TRBD1. Germline loops: CDR1 KGHSH, CDR2 LQKENI. V shed 5 bases, J shed 3 bases, and the junction held 8 bases outside the gene matches. The CDR3 has 15 amino acids.

The chain combines TRBV9 with TRBJ1-3; possible D gene TRBD1, 5 bases. Germline V CDR1 and CDR2: SGDLS, YYNGEE. V was shortened by 0 bases and J by 4 bases, with 14 bases between the two germline ends. This CDR3 has 16 amino acids. The CDR3 DNA reads as TGTGCCAGCAGCGTAGACAGGCCCGCTGTCGGAAACACCATATATTTT. It codes for CASSVDRPAVGNTIYF.

V is TRBV19 and J is TRBJ2-1, with D possibly TRBD1 on 5 matching bases. The CDR3 runs to 15 residues. Trimming stripped 3 bases from V and 6 bases from J, with 15 bases between. Looked up from germline, CDR1 is LNHDA and CDR2 is SQIVND (reference sequence). CDR3: CASSMPARVLNEQFF. In DNA, the CDR3 is TGTGCCAGTAGTATGCCCGCCAGGGTACTCAATGAGCAGTTCTTC.

The gene calls are TRBV3-1 (or the pseudogene TRBV3-2) and TRBJ1-4; possible D gene TRBD1, 5 bases. Germline V gene data show CDR1 as LGHDT and CDR2 as YNNKEL (reference sequence). V was shortened by 4 bases and J by 9 bases, with 18 bases between the two germline ends. The CDR3 covers 15 residues. The DNA of the CDR3 is TGTGCCAGCAGCCGCCCAGGGTTGCTGGATCAAAAACTGTTTTTT. Translation gives CASSRPGLLDQKLFF.

The J gene is TRBJ1-1, the V gene TRBV19; D is undetermined. CDR3 length equals 15 residues. Trimming removed 7 bases at V and 5 bases at J, with 20 bases between. The germline V gene has CDR1 LNHDA and CDR2 SQIVND (reference sequence). The CDR3 DNA is TGTGCCAGTACCCCCTGGGGAGGGCGACGAACTGAAGCTTTCTTT. Protein: CASTPWGGRRTEAFF.

This chain uses TRBV11-2 with TRBJ2-5; TRBD2 aligns across 15 bases. V lost 3 bases, J lost 3 bases, and 5 bases stayed unmatched. Germline V lookup: CDR1 SGHAT, CDR2 FQNNGV. The CDR3 is 17 amino acids. The CDR3: CASSFGTSGGPKETQYF. The DNA for the CDR3 is TGTGCCAGCAGCTTCGGGACTAGCGGGGGGCCAAAAGAGACCCAGTACTTC.

This clone was seen once. V usage is TRBV19 and J usage is TRBJ1-2; D may be TRBD1 (6 bases). Germline-derived CDR1 and CDR2 are LNHDA and SQIVND (reference sequence). This CDR3 has 15 residues. Trimming took off 5 bases at V and 3 bases at J, with 16 bases between the two ends. In nucleotides, the CDR3 is TGTGCCAGTAGTCCCGGGGGGGGGCGCGACTATGGCTACACCTTC. It encodes CASSPGGGRDYGYTF.

The rearrangement uses TRBV10-2 and TRBJ1-1, with a tentative D call TRBD1 (5 bases). The length of the CDR3 is 14 residues. V was trimmed by 5 bases and J by 3 bases, leaving 13 bases between them. Germline V gene lookup returns CDR1 WSHSY and CDR2 SAAADI. CDR3 amino acids: CASSPQGGHTEAFF. Here the CDR3 DNA reads TGCGCCAGCAGTCCTCAGGGAGGACACACTGAAGCTTTCTTT.

This clone appeared a few times. The chain combines TRBV29-1 with TRBJ1-1; 7 bases line up with TRBD1. J gave up 0 bases and V 7 bases, and 8 bases lay outside the gene matches. Looked up from germline, CDR1 is SQVTM and CDR2 is ANQGSEA. The CDR3 extends over 14 amino acids. The CDR3 loop is CSAIPRGMNTEAFF. The CDR3 DNA is TGCAGCGCTATTCCCAGGGGGATGAACACTGAAGCTTTCTTT. Complete variable domain (other parts from reference TRBV29-1 and TRBJ1-1): SAVISQKPSRDICQRGTSLTIQCQVDSQVTMMFWYRQQPGQSLTLIATANQGSEATYESGFVIDKFPISRPNLTFSTLTVSNMSPEDSSIYLCSAIPRGMNTEAFFGQGTRLTVV.

V is TRBV18 and J is TRBJ1-2, with D unresolved. The CDR3 has 15 residues. Per germline, CDR1 KGHSH and CDR2 LQKENI. Trimming took 2 bases from V and 1 from J, leaving 11 bases between them. The CDR3 sequence is CASSPDVSGNYGYTF. In DNA, the CDR3 is TGTGCCAGCTCACCAGATGTTTCCGGTAACTATGGCTACACCTTC.

V is TRBV4-1 and J is TRBJ1-2; 7 bases map to TRBD1. The V and J ends lost 4 bases and 6 bases, in that order; junction bases with no gene match: 14. In germline, CDR1 is MGHRA, CDR2 YSYEKL. This CDR3 spans 16 amino acids. The CDR3, as DNA: TGCGCCAGCAGCCGAGGACAGGAGCTAACTAGGAATGGCTACACCTTC. Translating gives CASSRGQELTRNGYTF.

V gene TRBV10-3 combines with J gene TRBJ2-3, with D perhaps TRBD2 (6 bases). Deletions cut 4 bases from V and 3 bases from J, with 14 bases between. From germline, CDR1 is ENHRY and CDR2 SYGVKD. The CDR3 sequence is 15 residues long. Written as DNA, the CDR3 is TGTGCCATCAGTGCATCTGGGACTTCGACAGATACGCAGTATTTT. This codes for CAISASGTSTDTQYF.